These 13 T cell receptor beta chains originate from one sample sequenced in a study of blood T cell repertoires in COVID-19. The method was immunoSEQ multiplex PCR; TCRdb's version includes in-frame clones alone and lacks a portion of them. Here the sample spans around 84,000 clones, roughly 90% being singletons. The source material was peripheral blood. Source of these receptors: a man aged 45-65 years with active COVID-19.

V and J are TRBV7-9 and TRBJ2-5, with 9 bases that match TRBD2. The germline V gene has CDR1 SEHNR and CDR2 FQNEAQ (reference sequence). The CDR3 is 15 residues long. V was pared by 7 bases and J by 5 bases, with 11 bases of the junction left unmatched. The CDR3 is CASTLAGQGRETQYF. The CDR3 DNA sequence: TGTGCCAGCACCCTAGCGGGGCAGGGCCGGGAGACCCAGTACTTC.

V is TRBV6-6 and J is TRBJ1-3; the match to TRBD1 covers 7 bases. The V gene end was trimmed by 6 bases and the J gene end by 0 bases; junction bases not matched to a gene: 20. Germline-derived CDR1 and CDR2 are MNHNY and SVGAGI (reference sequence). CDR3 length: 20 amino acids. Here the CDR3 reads CASSPQRDVGQLSSGNTIYF. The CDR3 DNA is TGTGCCAGCAGCCCCCAGAGGGACGTGGGACAGTTAAGCTCTGGAAACACCATATATTTT.

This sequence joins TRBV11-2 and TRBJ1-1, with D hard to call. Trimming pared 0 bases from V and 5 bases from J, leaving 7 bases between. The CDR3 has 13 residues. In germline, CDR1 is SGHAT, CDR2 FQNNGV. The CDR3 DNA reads TGTGCCAGCAGCTTAGATCTATGGACTGAAGCTTTCTTT. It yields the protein CASSLDLWTEAFF.

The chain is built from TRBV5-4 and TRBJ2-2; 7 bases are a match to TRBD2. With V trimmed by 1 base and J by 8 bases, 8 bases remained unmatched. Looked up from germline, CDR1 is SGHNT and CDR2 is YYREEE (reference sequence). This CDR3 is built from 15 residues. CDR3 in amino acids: CASSLWRGNRGELFF. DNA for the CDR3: TGTGCCAGCAGCTTGTGGCGGGGGAACCGGGGGGAGCTGTTTTTT.

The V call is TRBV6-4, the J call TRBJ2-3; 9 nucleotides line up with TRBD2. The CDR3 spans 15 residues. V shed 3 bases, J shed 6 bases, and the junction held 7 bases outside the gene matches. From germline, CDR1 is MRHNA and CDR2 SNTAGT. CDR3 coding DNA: TGTGCCAGCAGTGAGCGGGGGGGATACCCCGATACGCAGTATTTT. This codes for CASSERGGYPDTQYF.

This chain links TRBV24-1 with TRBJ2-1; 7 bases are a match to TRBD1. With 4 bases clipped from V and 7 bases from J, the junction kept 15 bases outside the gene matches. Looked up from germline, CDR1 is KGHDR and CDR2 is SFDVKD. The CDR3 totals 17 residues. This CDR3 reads CATSDTGQVRLSNEQFF. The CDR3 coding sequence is TGTGCCACCAGTGACACCGGACAGGTACGCTTAAGTAATGAGCAGTTCTTC.

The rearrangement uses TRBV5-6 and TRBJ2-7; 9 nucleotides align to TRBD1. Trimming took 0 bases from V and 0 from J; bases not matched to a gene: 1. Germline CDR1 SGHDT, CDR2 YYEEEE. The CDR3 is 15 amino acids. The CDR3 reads CASSLGGQGSYEQYF. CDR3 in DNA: TGTGCCAGCAGCTTGGGGGGACAGGGCTCCTACGAGCAGTACTTC.

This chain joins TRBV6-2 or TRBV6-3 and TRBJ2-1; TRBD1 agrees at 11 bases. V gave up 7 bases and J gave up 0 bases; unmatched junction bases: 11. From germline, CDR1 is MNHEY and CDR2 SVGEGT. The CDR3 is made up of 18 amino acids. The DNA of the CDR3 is TGTGCCAGCACCCCACTCGGGACAGGGGGTAGCTCCTACAATGAGCAGTTCTTC. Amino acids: CASTPLGTGGSSYNEQFF.

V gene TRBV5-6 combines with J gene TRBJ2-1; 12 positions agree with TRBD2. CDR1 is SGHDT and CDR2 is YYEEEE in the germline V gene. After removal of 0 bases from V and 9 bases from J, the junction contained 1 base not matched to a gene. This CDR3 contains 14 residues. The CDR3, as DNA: TGTGCCAGCAGCTTGGTACTAGCGGGAGGTGAGCAGTTCTTC. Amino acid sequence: CASSLVLAGGEQFF. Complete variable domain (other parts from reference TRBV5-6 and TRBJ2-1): DAGVTQSPTHLIKTRGQQVTLRCSPKSGHDTVSWYQQALGQGPQFIFQYYEEEERQRGNFPDRFSGHQFPNYSSELNVNALLLGDSALYLCASSLVLAGGEQFFGPGTRLTVL.

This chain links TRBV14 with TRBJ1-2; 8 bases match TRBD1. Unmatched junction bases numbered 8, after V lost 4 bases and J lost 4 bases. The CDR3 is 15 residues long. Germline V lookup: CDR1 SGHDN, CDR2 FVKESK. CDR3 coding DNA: TGTGCCAGCAGCCGAACTCAGGGGGCCGGCTATGGCTACACCTTC. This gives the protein CASSRTQGAGYGYTF.

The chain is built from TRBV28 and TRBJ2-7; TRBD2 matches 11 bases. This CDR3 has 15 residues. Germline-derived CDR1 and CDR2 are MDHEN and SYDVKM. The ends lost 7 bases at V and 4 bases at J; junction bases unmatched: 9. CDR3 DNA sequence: TGTGCCAGCACCCCGGGGGTAGCGGGGGGGTACGAGCAGTACTTC. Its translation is CASTPGVAGGYEQYF.

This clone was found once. The CDR3 DNA is TGTGCCAGCAGTCAAGGACAGGGGGCCTCTAATTCACCCCTCCACTTT. Its protein product is CASSQGQGASNSPLHF. V usage is TRBV6-2 or TRBV6-3 and J usage is TRBJ1-6, with 11 positions matching TRBD1. V was pared by 5 bases and J by 6 bases, with 6 bases of the junction left unmatched. CDR1 is MNHEY and CDR2 is SVGEGT in the germline V gene. The CDR3 is 16 amino acids.

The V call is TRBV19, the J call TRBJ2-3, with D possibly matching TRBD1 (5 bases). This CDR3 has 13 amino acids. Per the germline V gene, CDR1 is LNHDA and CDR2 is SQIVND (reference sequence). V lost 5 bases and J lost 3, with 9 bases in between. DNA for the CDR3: TGTGCCAGTAGTCGGACACGGACAGATACGCAGTATTTT. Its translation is CASSRTRTDTQYF.